This T cell receptor beta chain originates from a study of Graves' ophthalmopathy and Graves' hyperthyroidism. V was clipped by 0 bases and J by 7 bases, with 7 bases between them. This CDR3 region has 13 residues. Germline loops: CDR1 PRHDT, CDR2 FYEKMQ (reference sequence). This clonotype was observed at least ten times. As the template, RNA transcripts were used to amplify TCR beta CDR3 regions. The library came from an HTBI-primed first-round RT-PCR and a second-round multiplex PCR. TCRdb independently ran MiXCR on the multiplex PCR reads; one entry per CDR3 protein. Of around 400,000 distinct CDR3 sequences listed, roughly 21% are singletons.

The sequence was obtained from a woman aged 18 to 35 with stable Graves' hyperthyroidism. The sequencing input was peripheral blood. V and J are TRBV13 and TRBJ1-5; unclear D gene. DNA for the CDR3: TGTGCCAGCAGCTTAGGGGACGAACAGCCCCAGCATTTT. Translated, it gives CASSLGDEQPQHF.